This TCR beta chain appears in the sequencing data of a study of long-term antiretroviral therapy in people with HIV (dated by TCRdb to between 2022 and 2023). General notes on the study: Collection of the earliest samples took place about a decade ahead of the 2015 WHO recommendation for immediate ART, at a time when ART was typically delayed until CD4 counts fell. A retrospective serial study tested whether ART initiation and durable HIV suppression were associated with changes in peripheral blood TRB repertoire composition and diversity. A total of some 200 cryopreserved PBMC samples came from approximately 30 adults with confirmed HIV infection and were collected serially over a mean of roughly 6 years (range 1-12). Of the 30 to 35 participants with HIV, 10 to 11 were female. No cross-contamination during QIAcube processing turned up in test extractions that ran a monoclonal T-cell line alongside 33 polyclonal samples.

This clone has only one observation. There is no known antigen for this receptor. Per-base quality was not reported, and no clone a single base away is much larger than it. Sequencing of the TRB variable region was done with the immunoSEQ hsTCRB v3.0 assay at survey level resolution. The target sequencing depth for TRB was about 40,000-55,000 T-cell genomes per sample. TRB libraries were pooled and sequenced on an Illumina MiSeq using a v3 150-cycle kit. The paper's processing steps were these. Analysis of repertoires was carried out in R inside a reproducible Nextflow workflow spanning QC, data transformation and analysis. LymphoSeq2, an R package for AIRR-Seq data exploration, was used to implement custom analyses. A handful of samples yielding fewer than 5000 total TRB sequences were excluded, leaving 188 analyzed HIV repertoires. Of the roughly 190 retained HIV repertoires, under 65 were collected before and approximately 130 after ART initiation. Repertoires were downsampled to 5000 TRB nucleotide sequences, and summary statistics were averaged over 100 downsampling iterations. The analysis kept only TRB sequences whose CDR3 regions were at least seven amino acids long. Two measures captured diversity: a Shannon entropy-derived clonality score and the Gini coefficient. In repertoire networks, the top 5000 CDR3 amino acid sequences were linked whenever an edit distance of one separated two sequences. Antigen specificity groups and MHC restriction were predicted for TRB CDR3 amino acid sequences with GLIPH2. To flag known associations with CMV, EBV, HIV or tissue antigens, CDR3 amino acid sequences were compared against VDJdb and McPAS-TCR. Pre-ART, post-ART and control groups were compared with Wilcoxon signed-rank tests and Holm-Bonferroni correction. TCRdb mirrors the immuneACCESS table, restricted to in-frame sequences. Some clones are absent from its copies; in checked studies, under half trace to an unresolved V gene, and the reason for the others is unknown. V, J and clone size reflect that table, while D and trimming were determined from the DNA. The sample yields tens of thousands of clones; 80% were counted once. The top ten constitute roughly 7.5% of the sample.

Inclusion was restricted to participants for whom at least one PBMC sample before ART initiation and at least two post-ART samples were available. All participants with HIV were treated in the United States of America. Before DNA extraction, cryopreserved samples of 1-10 million PBMC were thawed and then washed. At the time of the earliest PBMC sample, participants with HIV were aged between roughly 23 and 60 years. Per participant, PBMC samples came from 1-4 timepoints prior to ART initiation and 2-8 timepoints following ART initiation, for a median of 7 samples. For every participant, serial HIV viral load, CD4+ T-cell count, ART history and demographic data were obtained. Genomic DNA was extracted from unsorted PBMC with a Qiagen kit on a QIAcube, with processing performed in batches of 12 samples. Reading the germline V gene gives CDR1 SGHRS and CDR2 YFSETQ. V sheds 0 bases and J sheds 8 bases, leaving 8 bases between their ends. The CDR3 measures 12 amino acids from cysteine to phenylalanine. Only the CDR3 part of the read is kept: 36 bases, read in frame from the first base.

The investigation overall reported the following: The repertoire was dominated across all time points by expanded TRB clones identified before ART initiation, although this dominance was seen to fluctuate and to decrease in many PLHIV after ART. Inferences about post-ART repertoire changes are limited because no data were available on ART adherence, viral resistance or therapy changes. The samples span the years 2004 to 2017, and the ART regimens used may be less effective than current regimens. CDR3 length ranges in HIV repertoires were narrower than in controls, and network structure suggested an antigen-experienced repertoire with only a slight naive shift after ART. Unsorted PBMC were profiled instead of sorted CD4+ and CD8+ T cells because pre-ART samples had limited cell numbers. A significant increase in TRB diversity was found to be associated with ART initiation, although TRB diversity was observed to remain significantly below that of transplant donor controls even after long-term ART. Since PBMC availability was limited, sequencing covered only the TCR beta chain, with no alpha chain pairing.

Here the chain combines TRBV5-1 and TRBJ1-2; no D gene call is confident. This sample comprised unsorted PBMCs, obtained 0.3 years after starting antiretroviral therapy. The origin of this receptor is a man aged 40-49 years with HIV. CDR3 loop: CASSLGAPGYTF. Here is the DNA: TGCGCCAGCAGCTTGGGGGCGCCCGGCTACACCTTC.